The subject of this entry is one T cell receptor (beta chain). This sample was taken from a study of T-cell memory formation after mild COVID-19. Looked up from germline, CDR1 is DFQATT and CDR2 is SNEGSKA (reference sequence). V lost 6 bases to trimming and J lost 5 bases, with 22 bases between them. There are 16 residues in the CDR3. A single record per CDR3 protein comes from TCRdb applying MiXCR to the 5' RACE reads. The repertoire holds more than 250,000 distinct CDR3 sequences, with about a sixth as singletons. This TCR derives from a man younger than 35 who had mild COVID-19 (a few samples of this study predate the infection). Cell type and time point are not known. Sequenced: PBMCs or a T cell subset sorted from them (not recorded which). The V and J genes are TRBV20-1 and TRBJ2-2; a possible D gene is TRBD1 (6 bases). DNA of the CDR3: TGCAGTGCCAGGGGTACGCAGACGGCGGTAACCGGGGAGCTGTTTTTT. Translating gives CSARGTQTAVTGELFF.